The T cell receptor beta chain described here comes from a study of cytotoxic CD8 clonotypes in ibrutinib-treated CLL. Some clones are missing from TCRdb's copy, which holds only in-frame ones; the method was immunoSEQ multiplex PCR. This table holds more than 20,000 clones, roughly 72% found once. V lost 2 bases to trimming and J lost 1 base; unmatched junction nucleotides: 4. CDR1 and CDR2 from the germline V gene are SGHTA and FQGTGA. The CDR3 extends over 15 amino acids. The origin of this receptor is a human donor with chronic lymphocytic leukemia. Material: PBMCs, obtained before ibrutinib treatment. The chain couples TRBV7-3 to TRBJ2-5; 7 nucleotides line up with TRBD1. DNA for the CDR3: TGTGCCAGCAGCTTAGGGACAGTGGGCCAAGAGACCCAGTACTTC. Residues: CASSLGTVGQETQYF.